Detailed here is one T cell receptor (beta chain). These data belong to a study of shared clonotypes between healthy human individuals. The data were produced by immunoSEQ multiplex PCR, yet TCRdb's version contains in-frame clones alone and is incomplete. The sample yields about 980,000 clones, around three quarters seen once. In germline, CDR1 is MNHNS, CDR2 SASEGT. The J segment lost 15 bases and the V segment lost 4 bases, leaving 10 bases of the junction unmatched. The length of the CDR3 is 12 residues. The receptor was derived from a man between 18 and 35 years old in good health. The chain carries TRBV6-1 and TRBJ2-3; 7 nucleotides match TRBD1. Sequences were obtained from memory CD4+ T cells sorted from blood. The subset denotes: CD45RA-negative fraction. DNA for the CDR3: TGTGCCAGCAGTGGGTCGGGACAGCTCCTATATTTT. This codes for CASSGSGQLLYF.